Described below is a single T cell receptor beta chain sequence and its context. The data derive from a study of PD-L1 blockade in urothelial cancer. The overall study: Blood samples contained a median 141,255 T cells.

V was shortened by 9 bases and J by 2 bases, with 26 bases between the two germline ends. Germline V gives CDR1 MRHNA, CDR2 SNTAGT. This CDR3 comprises 18 residues. Repertoires were generated with immunoSEQ multiplex PCR, while TCRdb's copy carries only in-frame clones and drops some. Among some 97,000 clones listed, about 90% were seen once. This TCR came from an elderly woman with urothelial cancer. The chain employs TRBV6-4 and TRBJ1-3; tentative D call: TRBD1 (5 bases). The starting material was PBMCs, obtained around atezolizumab (anti-PD-L1) treatment. CDR3 in amino acids: CASPTQHTGDPPGNTIYF. In DNA, the CDR3 is TGTGCCAGTCCAACCCAACATACGGGGGACCCTCCTGGAAACACCATATATTTT.